This T cell receptor (beta chain) is drawn from a study of CD8+CD57+ T cells in acquired aplastic anemia. The CDR3 length is 15 residues. Per the germline V gene, CDR1 is SNHLY and CDR2 is FYNNEI. V lost 3 bases and J 4 bases, leaving 13 bases between the germline ends. An expansion of CD8+CD57+ cells by flow cytometry had been shown in patients chosen for sequencing. Genomic DNA, the template, was used for profiling of the TCR beta VDJ and CDR3. One entry per CDR3 protein, called by TCRdb with MiXCR from the reads. Seen here are about 160,000 distinct CDR3 sequences, around 43% observed once, and the top ten hold 2.5% to 3.5%. General study points: A set of approximately 30 CD8+ CDR3 sequences was shared between patients and controls, and these sequences appeared highly expressed in patients.

As regards this clonotype: Antigen specificity is unknown.

Material for sequencing was sorted CD4+, CD8+, or CD8+CD57+ T cells (not recorded which) from PBMCs. The J gene is TRBJ1-5, the V gene TRBV2; possible D gene TRBD1, 5 bases. The clonotype originates from a human donor with aplastic anemia. CDR3 DNA sequence: TGTGCCAGCAGTGAGGCGGGGCCATCGAATCAGCCCCAGCATTTT. This codes for CASSEAGPSNQPQHF. Based on the CDR3 plus reference TRBV2 and TRBJ1-5, the full variable domain is EPEVTQTPSHQVTQMGQEVILRCVPISNHLYFYWYRQILGQKVEFLVSFYNNEISEKSEIFDDQFSVERPDGSNFTLKIRSTKLEDSAMYFCASSEAGPSNQPQHFGDGTRLSIL.